One sample yielded the 25 T cell receptor beta chains listed below, sequenced in a study of T cells in Graves' hyperthyroidism and ophthalmopathy. Amplified TCR beta CDR3 regions derived from RNA transcripts. The HTBI primer set served for first-round RT-PCR of the TCR CDR3. TCRdb re-derived calls from the multiplex PCR reads in MiXCR, one entry per CDR3 protein. The sample shows hundreds of thousands of distinct CDR3 sequences, 30% to 40% of them seen only once. Specimen: blood. The receptors derive from a middle-aged woman with Graves' hyperthyroidism.

The sample holds a few counts of this clonotype. The CDR3 is CASSPLLGTNNSPLHF. Here the CDR3 DNA reads TGTGCCAGCAGTCCCCTTCTCGGGACCAATAATTCACCCCTCCACTTT. The chain links TRBV12-3 or TRBV12-4 to TRBJ1-6, with D possibly being TRBD1 (5 bases). The CDR3 totals 16 residues. The V and J ends lost 5 bases and 5 bases respectively, with 16 bases between them.

The sample holds many counts of this clonotype. This sequence joins TRBV7-2 and TRBJ2-5; the match to TRBD1 covers 11 bases. With 4 bases clipped from V and 5 bases from J, the junction kept 3 bases outside the gene matches. The germline gives CDR1 SGHTA, CDR2 FQGNSA. The CDR3 extends over 14 amino acids. Here the CDR3 reads CASSSDRGRETQYF. In DNA form, the CDR3 reads TGTGCCAGCAGCTCGGACAGGGGGCGGGAGACCCAGTACTTC.

The chain carries TRBV15 and TRBJ1-1; D not certain. Germline V gene lookup returns CDR1 LNHNV and CDR2 YYDKDF (reference sequence). This CDR3 is built from 14 residues. Trimming took off 0 bases at V and 4 bases at J, with 9 bases between the two ends. This CDR3 reads CATSRDLAGTEAFF. Written as DNA, the CDR3 is TGTGCCACCAGCAGAGATCTAGCGGGCACTGAAGCTTTCTTT.

This clonotype has more than one count but fewer than ten. The J gene is TRBJ2-2, the V gene TRBV19; D gene unclear. The CDR3 consists of 14 residues. Germline values: CDR1 LNHDA, CDR2 SQIVND (reference sequence). Between the trimmed V and J ends, which lost 5 bases and 2 bases, there was a span of 9 bases. CDR3 amino acids: CASSRDINTGELFF. Here the CDR3 DNA reads TGTGCCAGTAGTCGAGACATTAACACCGGGGAGCTGTTTTTT.

This clonotype came up many times. V usage is TRBV11-1 and J usage is TRBJ2-7; D unresolved. Trimming took 3 bases from V and 2 from J, leaving 14 bases between them. The length of the CDR3 is 15 residues. CDR1 is SGHAT, CDR2 FQDESV, per germline (reference sequence). CDR3 residues: CASSLYGRNPYEQYF. The DNA for the CDR3 is TGTGCCAGCAGCTTGTACGGAAGGAATCCCTACGAGCAGTACTTC.

J is TRBJ1-4 and V is TRBV5-8; no definite D call. Germline V lookup: CDR1 SGHTS, CDR2 YDEGEE. V was pared by 0 bases and J by 8 bases, with 11 bases between. The CDR3 totals 14 residues. CDR3 amino acids: CASSLGATGEKLFF. The CDR3 bases are TGTGCCAGCAGCTTGGGGGCCACGGGGGAAAAACTGTTTTTT.

The J gene is TRBJ1-1, the V gene TRBV4-3; D is ambiguous. Per germline, CDR1 LGHNA and CDR2 YSLEER. CDR3 size: 14 residues. V lost 0 bases to trimming and J lost 4 bases, with 9 bases between them. CDR3 loop: CASSQEKGGTEAFF. The CDR3 DNA is TGCGCCAGCAGCCAAGAGAAGGGTGGCACTGAAGCTTTCTTT.

V and J are TRBV6-5 and TRBJ2-5; perhaps TRBD2 as D (6 bases). This CDR3 contains 16 residues. V was pared by 5 bases and J by 9 bases, with 25 bases between. Germline assignment: CDR1 MNHEY and CDR2 SVGAGI. CDR3 residues: CASSEAAASADRAQYF. The CDR3 bases are TGTGCCAGCAGTGAAGCCGCGGCTAGCGCCGACCGAGCCCAGTACTTC.

This clonotype was seen only a few times. The rearrangement links TRBV29-1 to TRBJ1-1, with D possibly TRBD1 on 5 matching bases. V lost 4 bases and J lost 7, with 13 bases in between. Germline V gene data show CDR1 as SQVTM and CDR2 as ANQGSEA. This CDR3 has 12 residues. CDR3 in amino acids: CSVVGGGGEAFF. The CDR3 bases are TGCAGCGTTGTGGGGGGGGGGGGTGAAGCTTTCTTT.

Ten or more counts support this clonotype. The rearrangement links TRBV6-5 to TRBJ1-2; D is possibly TRBD1 (5 bases). CDR1 is MNHEY and CDR2 is SVGAGI in the germline V gene. CDR3 size: 13 residues. V lost 5 bases and J lost 6, with 13 bases in between. The chain's CDR3 is CASSLGPRDGYTF. CDR3 bases: TGTGCCAGCAGTCTGGGACCCAGGGATGGCTACACCTTC.

This clonotype was seen only once. This chain connects TRBV20-1 to TRBJ2-7, with TRBD1 matching over 8 bases. Trimming took 5 bases from V and 3 from J; bases not matched to a gene: 6. CDR3 size: 13 residues. Germline V gives CDR1 DFQATT, CDR2 SNEGSKA (reference sequence). CDR3 protein: CSAHTGQGYEQYF. The CDR3 region has the DNA TGCAGTGCTCATACCGGACAGGGCTACGAGCAGTACTTC.

For this clonotype: A much bigger clone sits one base away, suggesting this may be a read error. In DNA, the CDR3 is TGTACCAGCAATGGGTTTCTTACCGGGGAGCTGTTTTTT. This codes for CTSNGFLTGELFF. The V and J genes are TRBV10-2 and TRBJ2-2; no firm D call. The germline CDR1 and CDR2 sequences are WSHSY and SAAADI. The CDR3 sequence is 13 residues long.

This clonotype was picked up a small number of times. A much larger clone sits a single nucleotide away, making a read error possible. The rearrangement links TRBV29-1 to TRBJ1-5; 9 nucleotides align to TRBD1. Germline trimming cut 4 bases from V and 9 bases from J; bases unmatched to any gene: 10. The CDR3 length is 14 residues. Looked up from germline, CDR1 is SQVTM and CDR2 is ANQGSEA. The CDR3 nucleotides are TGCAGCGTTGGGGAGACAGGGGGTTATCGGCCCCAGCATTTT. Translated, it gives CSVGETGGYRPQHF.

This chain connects TRBV6-5 to TRBJ1-4; D may be TRBD1 (6 bases). Trimming pared 2 bases from V and 5 bases from J, leaving 12 bases between. The length of the CDR3 is 15 residues. CDR1 and CDR2 (germline): MNHEY, SVGAGI. The DNA of the CDR3 is TGTGCCAGCAGTTACGGAGCAGGGGAGAATGAAAAACTGTTTTTT. Amino acids: CASSYGAGENEKLFF.

This clonotype was recorded a few times. This chain joins TRBV12-3 or TRBV12-4 and TRBJ1-1; D uncertain. The V gene lost 5 bases and the J gene lost 5 bases, with 18 bases spanning the gap. The CDR3 extends over 15 amino acids. The CDR3 coding sequence is TGTGCCAGCAGTGGAGACTCGGTCGGACCGACTGAAGCTTTCTTT. Amino acid sequence: CASSGDSVGPTEAFF.

About this clonotype itself: A much larger clone differs from this one at a single base, so this may be a read error. The chain uses TRBV10-3 and TRBJ2-2, with 14 bases identical to TRBD2. The CDR3 covers 21 residues. Trimming cost V 3 bases and J 0 bases; bases outside gene matches: 12. Germline CDR1 ENHRY, CDR2 SYGVKD. DNA of the CDR3: TGTGCCATCAGTGACCCACAGGGACTAGCGGGAGCGGGCACGAACACCGGGGAGCTGTTTTTT. This encodes CAISDPQGLAGAGTNTGELFF.

This clonotype was seen a handful of times. The V call is TRBV4-1, the J call TRBJ1-1; 9 positions agree with TRBD1. The germline CDR1 and CDR2 sequences are MGHRA and YSYEKL. J gave up 4 bases and V 5 bases, and 8 bases lay outside the gene matches. This CDR3 contains 15 residues. CDR3 loop: CASSATGGMGTEAFF. The DNA of the CDR3 is TGCGCCAGCAGCGCGACAGGGGGAATGGGCACTGAAGCTTTCTTT.

The chain is built from TRBV11-2 and TRBJ2-2; 10 nucleotides line up with TRBD2. The V gene end was trimmed by 5 bases and the J gene end by 1 base; junction bases not matched to a gene: 7. There are 17 residues in the CDR3. Germline CDR1 SGHAT, CDR2 FQNNGV. CDR3: CASSHLAGVRNTGELFF. The CDR3 region has the DNA TGTGCCAGCAGCCACCTAGCGGGAGTACGGAACACCGGGGAGCTGTTTTTT.

This clonotype showed up just a few times. The CDR3 DNA sequence: TGCGCCAGCAGCCAGGGGGGAGCAACTAATGAAAAACTGTTTTTT. This sequence encodes CASSQGGATNEKLFF. The chain combines TRBV4-1 with TRBJ1-4; D possibly corresponds to TRBD1 (5 bases). Germline CDR1 reads MGHRA; CDR2 reads YSYEKL. The CDR3 is made up of 15 amino acids. V dropped 3 bases and J dropped 0 bases, with 8 bases sitting between them.

This clonotype was seen repeatedly, ten times or more. The chain carries TRBV13 and TRBJ2-7; TRBD1 aligns across 7 bases. CDR1 is PRHDT, CDR2 FYEKMQ, per germline (reference sequence). The CDR3 length is 14 residues. The J segment lost 5 bases and the V segment lost 3 bases, leaving 7 bases of the junction unmatched. This chain's CDR3 is CASSFRGMFDEQYF. In nucleotides, the CDR3 is TGTGCCAGCAGCTTCAGGGGGATGTTCGACGAGCAGTACTTC.

To note about this clonotype: The junction shows a germline mismatch at one end, possibly a read error. This sequence joins TRBV6-2 or TRBV6-3 and TRBJ2-5; no firm D call. The CDR3 is 10 residues long. CDR1 and CDR2 from the germline V gene are MNHEY and SVGEGT. The chain's CDR3 is CASSLEMPDF. The CDR3 coding sequence is TGTGCCAGCAGCCTTGAGATGCCCGACTTC.

There are many counts of this clonotype. The chain employs TRBV12-3 or TRBV12-4 and TRBJ1-5; no definite D call. The CDR3 spans 15 residues. The germline V and J ends were trimmed by 5 bases and 4 bases, with 15 bases remaining between them. CDR3 sequence: CASSLTRTGNQPQHF. The DNA for the CDR3 is TGTGCCAGCAGTCTCACAAGGACGGGGAATCAGCCCCAGCATTTT.

This clonotype occurred a few times. The chain couples TRBV2 to TRBJ2-7, with TRBD2 identical over 7 bases. V lost 2 bases, J lost 4 bases, and 5 bases stayed unmatched. The CDR3 is 14 amino acids. Germline V lookup: CDR1 SNHLY, CDR2 FYNNEI. CDR3 amino acids: CASSESSGSYEQYF. CDR3 coding DNA: TGTGCCAGCAGTGAATCTAGCGGAAGTTACGAGCAGTACTTC.

V gene TRBV6-2 or TRBV6-3 combines with J gene TRBJ2-5, with a possible D match to TRBD2 (5 bases). Germline V lookup: CDR1 MNHEY, CDR2 SVGEGT. V lost 8 bases and J 2 bases, leaving 9 bases between the germline ends. The CDR3 consists of 12 residues. CDR3 amino acids: CASEGRQETQYF. The DNA for the CDR3 is TGTGCCAGCGAGGGAAGACAAGAGACCCAGTACTTC.

This clonotype was seen a handful of times. The chain joins TRBV3-1 to TRBJ2-7; 12 positions agree with TRBD2. V shed 5 bases, J shed 2 bases, and the junction held 4 bases outside the gene matches. This CDR3 comprises 15 residues. CDR1 and CDR2 from the germline V gene are LGHDT and YNNKEL (reference sequence). CDR3 region: CASSYGLAGPYEQYF. The DNA of the CDR3 is TGTGCCAGCAGCTACGGACTAGCGGGGCCCTACGAGCAGTACTTC.